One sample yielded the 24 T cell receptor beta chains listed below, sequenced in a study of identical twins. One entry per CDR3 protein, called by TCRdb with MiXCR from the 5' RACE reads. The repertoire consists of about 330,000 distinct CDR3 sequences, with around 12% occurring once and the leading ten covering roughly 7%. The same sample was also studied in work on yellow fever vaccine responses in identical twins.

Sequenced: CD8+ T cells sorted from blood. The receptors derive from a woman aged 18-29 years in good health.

The CDR3 sequence is CASSLPGRRGTQYF. The CDR3 nucleotides are TGTGCCAGCAGCCTACCCGGGCGCCGCGGGACCCAGTACTTC. The V gene is TRBV3-1, the J gene TRBJ2-5; unclear D gene. The CDR3 consists of 14 residues. Germline-derived CDR1 and CDR2 are LGHDT and YNNKEL (reference sequence). The ends were cut back, 4 bases at V and 7 bases at J, with 16 bases in the middle.

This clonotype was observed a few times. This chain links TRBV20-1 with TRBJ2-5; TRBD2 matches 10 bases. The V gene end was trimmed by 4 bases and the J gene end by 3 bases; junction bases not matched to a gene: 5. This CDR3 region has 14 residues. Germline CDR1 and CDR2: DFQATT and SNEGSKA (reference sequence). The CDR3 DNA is TGCAGTGCTAAGAGCGGGGGGGCCGAAGAGACCCAGTACTTC. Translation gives CSAKSGGAEETQYF.

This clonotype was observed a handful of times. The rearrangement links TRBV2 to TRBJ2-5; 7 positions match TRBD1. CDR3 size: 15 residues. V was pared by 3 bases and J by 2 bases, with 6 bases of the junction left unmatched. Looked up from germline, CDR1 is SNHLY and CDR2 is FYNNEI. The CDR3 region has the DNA TGTGCCAGCAGTGAGACAGGGCCCCCTCAAGAGACCCAGTACTTC. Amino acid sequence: CASSETGPPQETQYF.

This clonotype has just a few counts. The CDR3 loop reads CASSQSRGIYTEAFF. CDR3 coding DNA: TGTGCCAGCAGCCAGTCAAGGGGCATATACACTGAAGCTTTCTTT. The chain joins TRBV3-1 to TRBJ1-1, with D possibly TRBD1 on 5 matching bases. CDR1 is LGHDT and CDR2 is YNNKEL in the germline V gene (reference sequence). Trimming removed 3 bases at V and 3 bases at J, with 14 bases between. The CDR3 has 15 amino acids. The entire variable domain, with the rest obtained from reference TRBV3-1 and TRBJ1-1, is as follows: DTAVSQTPKYLVTQMGNDKSIKCEQNLGHDTMYWYKQDSKKFLKIMFSYNNKELIINETVPNRFSPKSPDKAHLNLHINSLELGDSAVYFCASSQSRGIYTEAFFGQGTRLTVV.

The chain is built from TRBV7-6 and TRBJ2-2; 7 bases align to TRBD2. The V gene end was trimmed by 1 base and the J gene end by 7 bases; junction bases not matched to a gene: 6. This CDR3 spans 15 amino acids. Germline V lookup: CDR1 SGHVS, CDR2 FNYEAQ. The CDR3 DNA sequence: TGTGCCAGCAGCTTAGTCGGCCGGGGGGACGGGGAGCTGTTTTTT. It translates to CASSLVGRGDGELFF.

In nucleotides, the CDR3 is TGTGCCAGCAGTGATAGCGGAACCTACCAAGAGACCCAGTACTTC. It yields the protein CASSDSGTYQETQYF. The V gene is TRBV6-1, the J gene TRBJ2-5; D possibly corresponds to TRBD2 (6 bases). The V gene lost 3 bases and the J gene lost 0 bases, with 11 bases spanning the gap. The CDR3 runs 15 residues. Per the germline V gene, CDR1 is MNHNS and CDR2 is SASEGT.

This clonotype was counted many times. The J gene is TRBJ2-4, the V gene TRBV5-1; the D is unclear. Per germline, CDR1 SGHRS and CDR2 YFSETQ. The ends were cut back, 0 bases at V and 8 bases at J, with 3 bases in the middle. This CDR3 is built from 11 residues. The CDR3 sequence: CASSLGDIQYF. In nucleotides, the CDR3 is TGCGCCAGCAGCTTGGGGGACATTCAGTACTTC.

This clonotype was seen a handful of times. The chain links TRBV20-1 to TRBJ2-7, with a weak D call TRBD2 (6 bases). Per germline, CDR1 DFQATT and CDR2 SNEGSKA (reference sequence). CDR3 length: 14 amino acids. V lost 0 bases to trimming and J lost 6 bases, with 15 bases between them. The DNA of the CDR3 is TGCAGTGCTAGAGATAGGCGCCAGGGAGGCGAGCAGTACTTC. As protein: CSARDRRQGGEQYF.

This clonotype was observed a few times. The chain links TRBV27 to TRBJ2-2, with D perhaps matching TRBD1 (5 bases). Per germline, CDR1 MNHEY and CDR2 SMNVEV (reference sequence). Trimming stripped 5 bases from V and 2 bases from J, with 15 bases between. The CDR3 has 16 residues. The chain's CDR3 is CASSPWGPENTGELFF. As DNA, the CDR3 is TGTGCCAGCAGTCCCTGGGGCCCAGAAAACACCGGGGAGCTGTTTTTT.

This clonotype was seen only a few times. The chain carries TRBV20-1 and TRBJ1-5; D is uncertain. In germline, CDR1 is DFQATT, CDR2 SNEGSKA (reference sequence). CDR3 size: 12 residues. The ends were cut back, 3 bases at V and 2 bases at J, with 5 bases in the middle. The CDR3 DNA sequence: TGCAGTGCTAGGATCCGCAATCAGCCCCAGCATTTT. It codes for CSARIRNQPQHF.

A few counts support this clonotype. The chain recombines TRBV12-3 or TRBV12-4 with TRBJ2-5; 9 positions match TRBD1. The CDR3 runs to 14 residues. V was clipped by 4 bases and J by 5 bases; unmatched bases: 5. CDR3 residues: CASSSQGAHETQYF. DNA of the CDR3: TGTGCCAGCAGTTCACAGGGGGCGCACGAGACCCAGTACTTC.

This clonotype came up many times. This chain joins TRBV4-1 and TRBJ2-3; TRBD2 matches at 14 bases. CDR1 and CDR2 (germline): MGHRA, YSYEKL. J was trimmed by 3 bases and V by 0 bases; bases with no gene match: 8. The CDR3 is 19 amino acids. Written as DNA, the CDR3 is TGCGCCAGCAGCCAAGATTCGGGACTAGCGGGAGTTTTGACAGATACGCAGTATTTT. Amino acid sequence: CASSQDSGLAGVLTDTQYF.

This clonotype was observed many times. CDR3 sequence (DNA): TGTGCCAGCAGCGCTAGCGGAGGCTCCTACAATGAGCAGTTCTTC. Translating gives CASSASGGSYNEQFF. J is TRBJ2-1 and V is TRBV6-1, with TRBD2 matching over 7 bases. The CDR3 extends over 15 amino acids. Germline CDR1 MNHNS, CDR2 SASEGT. V was clipped by 6 bases and J by 0 bases; unmatched bases: 5.

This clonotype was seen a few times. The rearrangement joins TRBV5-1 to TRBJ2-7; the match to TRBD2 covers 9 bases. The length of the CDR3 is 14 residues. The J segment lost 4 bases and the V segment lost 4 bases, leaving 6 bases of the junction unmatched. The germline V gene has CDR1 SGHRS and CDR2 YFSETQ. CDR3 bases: TGCGCCAGCAGCCCCGATAGCGGGAGTTACGAGCAGTACTTC. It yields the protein CASSPDSGSYEQYF.

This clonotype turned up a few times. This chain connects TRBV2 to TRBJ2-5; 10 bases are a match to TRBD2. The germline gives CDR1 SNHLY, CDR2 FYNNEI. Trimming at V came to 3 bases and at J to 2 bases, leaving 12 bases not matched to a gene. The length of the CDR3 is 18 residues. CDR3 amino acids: CASSDPSGGWRAQETQYF. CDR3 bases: TGTGCCAGCAGTGACCCTAGCGGGGGATGGAGGGCTCAAGAGACCCAGTACTTC.

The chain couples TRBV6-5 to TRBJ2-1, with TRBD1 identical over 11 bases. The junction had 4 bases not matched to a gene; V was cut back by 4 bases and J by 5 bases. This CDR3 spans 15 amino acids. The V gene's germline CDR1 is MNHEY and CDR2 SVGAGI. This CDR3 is CASSFGTGGDNEQFF. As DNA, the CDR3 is TGTGCCAGCAGTTTCGGGACAGGGGGGGACAATGAGCAGTTCTTC.

The CDR3 DNA is TGTGCCAGCAGTTTTTTGACTCCGAGCTCCTACAATGAGCAGTTCTTC. Protein sequence: CASSFLTPSSYNEQFF. J is TRBJ2-1 and V is TRBV28; no reliable D call. V gave up 3 bases and J gave up 0 bases, with 12 bases separating them. This CDR3 is 16 amino acids long. The germline CDR1 and CDR2 sequences are MDHEN and SYDVKM.

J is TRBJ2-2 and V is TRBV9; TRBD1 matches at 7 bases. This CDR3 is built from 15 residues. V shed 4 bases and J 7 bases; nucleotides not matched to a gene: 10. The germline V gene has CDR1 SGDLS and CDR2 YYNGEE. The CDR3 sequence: CASSPWDSGFGELFF. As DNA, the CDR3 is TGTGCCAGCAGCCCCTGGGACAGTGGTTTCGGGGAGCTGTTTTTT.

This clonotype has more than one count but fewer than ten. The CDR3 DNA is TGCGCCAGCAGCCCAGAGACTAGCGGAGTTACCTACGAGCAGTACTTC. Amino acid sequence: CASSPETSGVTYEQYF. The chain employs TRBV5-1 and TRBJ2-7, with 9 bases lining up with TRBD2. This CDR3 contains 16 residues. V shed 4 bases and J 2 bases; nucleotides not matched to a gene: 10. Germline-derived CDR1 and CDR2 are SGHRS and YFSETQ.

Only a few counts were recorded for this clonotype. The CDR3 loop is CASSLSGNPRNEQFF. The CDR3 region has the DNA TGTGCCAGCAGCTTGAGCGGGAACCCCCGAAATGAGCAGTTCTTC. The chain carries TRBV7-9 and TRBJ2-1; 7 bases fit TRBD2. The V gene end was trimmed by 3 bases and the J gene end by 7 bases; junction bases not matched to a gene: 9. This CDR3 has 15 residues. Germline assignment: CDR1 SEHNR and CDR2 FQNEAQ (reference sequence).

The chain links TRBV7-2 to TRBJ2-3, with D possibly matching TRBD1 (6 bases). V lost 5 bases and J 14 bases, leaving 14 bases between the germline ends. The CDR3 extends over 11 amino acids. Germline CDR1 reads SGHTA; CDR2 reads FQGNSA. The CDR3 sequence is CASSLNRVSYF. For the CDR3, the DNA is TGTGCCAGCAGCCTTAACAGGGTTTCGTATTTT.

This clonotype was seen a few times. DNA of the CDR3: TGCAGCGTTTCAATTCGGGAGATGAACACTGAAGCTTTCTTT. This sequence encodes CSVSIREMNTEAFF. The V and J genes are TRBV29-1 and TRBJ1-1; D gene unclear. Trimming cost V 5 bases and J 0 bases, with 13 bases left between them. Germline CDR1 SQVTM, CDR2 ANQGSEA. The CDR3 runs to 14 residues.

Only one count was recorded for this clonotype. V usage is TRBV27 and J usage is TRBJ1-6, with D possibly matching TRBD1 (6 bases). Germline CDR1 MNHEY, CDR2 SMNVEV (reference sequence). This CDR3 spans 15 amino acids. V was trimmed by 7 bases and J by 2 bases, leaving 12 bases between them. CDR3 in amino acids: CASTTTGTYNSPLHF. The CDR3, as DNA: TGTGCCAGCACCACGACAGGAACCTATAATTCACCCCTCCACTTT.

Written as DNA, the CDR3 is TGCGCCAGCAGCTTGGTGCCAGACTACACAGATACGCAGTATTTT. Its translation is CASSLVPDYTDTQYF. The chain carries TRBV5-1 and TRBJ2-3; weak D call: TRBD2 (5 bases). The CDR3 is 15 amino acids. CDR1 SGHRS and CDR2 YFSETQ come from the germline V gene. V lost 0 bases to trimming and J lost 2 bases, with 10 bases between them.